Below, 14 T cell receptor beta chains from the same sample are listed, as sequenced in a study of shared T cell receptors in the human thymus. Produced via immunoSEQ multiplex PCR; TCRdb's table is partial and in-frame only. In the table there are roughly 700,000 clones, around 87% of which are singletons. These data were also reused for a study on human thymus T cells.

Sequencing was done on a sample of thymocytes. The source of these receptors is a boy less than two years old with a congenital heart defect.

V usage is TRBV6-5 and J usage is TRBJ1-1; D remains ambiguous. The germline V gene encodes CDR1 MNHEY and CDR2 SVGAGI. CDR3 length equals 14 residues. V dropped 0 bases and J dropped 1 base, with 6 bases sitting between them. The CDR3 DNA follows: TGTGCCAGCAGTTACTCGATAGAGAACACTGAAGCTTTCTTT. Its protein product is CASSYSIENTEAFF.

This clone has just one count. The DNA of the CDR3 is TGTGCCAGCAGTCTACTCGGACTAGCGGGTCACTACGAGCAGTACTTC. This sequence encodes CASSLLGLAGHYEQYF. The chain has TRBV27 and TRBJ2-7; 11 nucleotides match TRBD2. The CDR3 has 16 amino acids. Germline-derived CDR1 and CDR2 are MNHEY and SMNVEV (reference sequence). V trimming: 5 bases; J trimming: 3 bases; junction bases outside the gene matches: 9.

The rearrangement joins TRBV15 to TRBJ2-5; unclear D gene. The DNA end favors TRBJ2-7, so the J call may be wrong. The germline CDR1 and CDR2 sequences are LNHNV and YYDKDF (reference sequence). The CDR3 is 14 residues long. CDR3 region: CATSRDPVDYEQYF. Written as DNA, the CDR3 is TGTGCCACCAGCAGAGACCCGGTCGACTACGAGCAGTACTTC.

The CDR3 spells CASSPAGGYDRDTQYF. In nucleotides, the CDR3 is TGTGCCAGCAGCCCCGCGGGGGGGTATGACAGAGATACGCAGTATTTT. This chain links TRBV11-3 with TRBJ2-3; 9 nucleotides line up with TRBD2. V gave up 5 bases and J gave up 5 bases; unmatched junction bases: 11. From germline, CDR1 is SGHNT and CDR2 YENEEA. This CDR3 is 16 amino acids long.

The chain recombines TRBV10-1 with TRBJ2-7; 7 positions match TRBD2. The CDR3 sequence is 18 residues long. The germline V gene encodes CDR1 WNHNN and CDR2 SYGVQD (reference sequence). V lost 11 bases to trimming and J lost 3 bases; unmatched junction nucleotides: 25. The CDR3 loop is CAPLRGLWAIAGDYEQYF. The CDR3 DNA follows: TGCGCCCCCCTCCGGGGCCTCTGGGCAATAGCGGGCGACTACGAGCAGTACTTC.

The chain carries TRBV11-2 and TRBJ2-1; 7 bases align to TRBD2. CDR1 and CDR2 (germline): SGHAT, FQNNGV. The CDR3 totals 17 residues. V lost 6 bases and J lost 3; bases outside the gene matches: 14. CDR3 residues: CASRGGLWEGDYNEQFF. The CDR3 DNA sequence: TGTGCCAGCAGGGGCGGCCTTTGGGAGGGAGACTACAATGAGCAGTTCTTC.

This clone was seen a handful of times. V usage is TRBV4-1 and J usage is TRBJ2-3; 8 nucleotides agree with TRBD1. Trimming removed 2 bases from V and 3 bases from J; junction bases left unmatched: 10. Germline V CDR1 and CDR2: MGHRA, YSYEKL. This CDR3 spans 17 amino acids. Here the CDR3 DNA reads TGCGCCAGCAGCCAAAACGTACAAGGACAGGGAACAGATACGCAGTATTTT. Translating gives CASSQNVQGQGTDTQYF.

This clone was seen once. V is TRBV11-3 and J is TRBJ1-2; D perhaps matches TRBD1 (5 bases). The CDR3 consists of 15 residues. V was trimmed by 4 bases and J by 0 bases, leaving 12 bases between them. Germline loops: CDR1 SGHNT, CDR2 YENEEA. The CDR3 bases are TGTGCCAGCAGCTATGACAGTGTAGCTAACTATGGCTACACCTTC. It is translated as CASSYDSVANYGYTF.

This rearrangement joins TRBV27 to TRBJ1-1, with D maybe TRBD1 (6 bases). Trimming pared 0 bases from V and 6 bases from J, leaving 14 bases between. The CDR3 sequence is 15 residues long. Germline V CDR1 and CDR2: MNHEY, SMNVEV (reference sequence). The CDR3 bases are TGTGCCAGCAGTTTATCTATTCACAGGGTGGCTGAAGCTTTCTTT. Amino acid sequence: CASSLSIHRVAEAFF.

The chain carries TRBV4-2 and TRBJ1-2; 11 bases fit TRBD1. V shed 1 base, J shed 6 bases, and the junction held 7 bases outside the gene matches. Germline CDR1 LGHNA, CDR2 YNFKEQ. The CDR3 contains 16 residues. DNA of the CDR3: TGTGCCAGCAGCCAAGCCCTGGACAGGGGGCAGGATGGCTACACCTTC. Translating gives CASSQALDRGQDGYTF.

The V gene is TRBV27, the J gene TRBJ2-5; a possible D gene is TRBD1 (6 bases). The J call may be wrong; the DNA end is better matched by TRBJ2-7. The CDR3 length is 13 residues. The germline gives CDR1 MNHEY, CDR2 SMNVEV (reference sequence). CDR3 nucleotides: TGTGCCGTTCCAGGGGTTCATCCCTACGAGCAGTACTTC. Translating gives CAVPGVHPYEQYF.

The V gene is TRBV10-3, the J gene TRBJ2-1, with TRBD2 matching 9 bases. The CDR3 covers 15 residues. With V trimmed by 6 bases and J by 5 bases, 8 bases remained unmatched. Germline loops: CDR1 ENHRY, CDR2 SYGVKD. The CDR3 protein is CAISPSGLAHNEQFF. The CDR3 nucleotides read TGTGCCATCAGCCCCTCGGGACTAGCCCACAATGAGCAGTTCTTC.

The chain recombines TRBV29-1 with TRBJ2-7; 7 nucleotides match TRBD1. The germline gives CDR1 SQVTM, CDR2 ANQGSEA. This CDR3 spans 11 amino acids. J gave up 6 bases and V 5 bases, and 4 bases lay outside the gene matches. Here the CDR3 DNA reads TGCAGCGTTTCGACAGGGAGCGAGCAGTACTTC. It translates to CSVSTGSEQYF.

J is TRBJ2-1 and V is TRBV11-3; possible D gene TRBD1, 5 bases. The CDR3 has 14 residues. Germline V CDR1 and CDR2: SGHNT, YENEEA. V was trimmed by 5 bases and J by 7 bases, leaving 15 bases between them. Here the CDR3 DNA reads TGTGCCAGCAGCCCCCGGCAGGGATGGAATGAGCAGTTCTTC. This codes for CASSPRQGWNEQFF.